This note documents a single TCR beta chain sequence. This entry comes from a study of T cell changes during pregnancy in multiple sclerosis. Assay used: immunoSEQ multiplex PCR; TCRdb lists only in-frame clones, some missing. The table records about 59,000 clones, roughly 94% of them present only once. The material sequenced was CD8+ T cells from peripheral blood mononuclear cells, taken after pregnancy. The clonotype originates from a female donor with multiple sclerosis, enrolled in a pregnancy study.

The CDR3 nucleotides are TGTGCCTGGACTAGCGGGAGAATCGATGAGCAGTTCTTC. It yields the protein CAWTSGRIDEQFF. This chain uses TRBV30 with TRBJ2-1; TRBD2 aligns across 10 bases. V was clipped by 4 bases and J by 8 bases; unmatched bases: 5. Per germline, CDR1 GTSNPN and CDR2 SVGIG (reference sequence). CDR3 length equals 13 residues.